This entry is about one T cell receptor beta chain. Its antigen is undetermined. This specimen comes from a study of blood T cells in healthy people across ages. Study-level points and caveats: With age, beta diversity per million T cells declined roughly linearly, significantly by about 40. PBMCs left unsorted prevented a conclusive naive versus antigen-experienced comparison.

Samples had at least 7 million PBMCs isolated from them. Per individual sample, total RNA of at least 5.5 micrograms was extracted. The second PCR ran roughly 7 to 12 cycles with a sample-barcoded 5' primer and J-beta primers. TCRdb re-called the 5' RACE reads through MiXCR, storing one row per CDR3 protein. The data hold almost 1 million distinct CDR3 sequences, with just over 50% observed a single time. The CDR3 extends over 13 amino acids. Trimming cost V 2 bases and J 7 bases, with 11 bases left between them. Germline loops: CDR1 MNHEY, CDR2 SMNVEV (reference sequence). The receptor comes from a woman aged 55-75 years in good health. The chain has TRBV27 and TRBJ1-2; no clear D gene. The sequencing input was blood. The CDR3 DNA follows: TGTGCCAGCAGTTTAAGGGTGAAAAGTGGCTACACCTTC. It encodes CASSLRVKSGYTF.